The present T cell receptor (beta chain) was sequenced within a study of blood T cell repertoires in COVID-19. There are 12 residues in the CDR3. Trimming left V 5 bases short and J 2 bases short, with 5 bases between. CDR1 and CDR2 from the germline V gene are SGHNT and YENEEA. The repertoire was sequenced with immunoSEQ multiplex PCR; TCRdb's copy has only in-frame clones and lacks some. The sample carries about 120,000 clones, 85% to 90% recorded once. The clonotype was recovered from a woman aged 55-70 years with COVID-19, enrolled during active disease. What was sequenced was peripheral blood. This chain uses TRBV11-3 with TRBJ2-3, with D unresolved. Here the CDR3 DNA reads TGTGCCAGCAGCCATTCCACAGATACGCAGTATTTT. Its translation is CASSHSTDTQYF.